This T cell receptor beta chain was documented in a study of cytomegalovirus exposure and HLA in healthy donors. Overall study results and limits: Later analysis identified several of the most significant clusters that appeared linked to common viral pathogens. In an earlier analysis, productive rearrangement rates for most beta V segments clustered near 87% or 30%. Among donors in an Asian-associated ancestry cluster, a later analysis reportedly found fewer N-insertions than the roughly 610-donor mean.

For this clone: Its cognate antigen is unknown.

The PCR contained 60 Vbeta and 13 Jbeta primers. Only in-frame clones appear in the TCRdb table, and some are missing; sequencing was by immunoSEQ multiplex PCR. The profile shows around 99,000 clones, 81% of them singletons. CDR1 is SGHAT, CDR2 FQNNGV, per germline. This CDR3 contains 11 residues. V was clipped by 1 base and J by 11 bases, with 8 bases between them. The sequence was collected from a woman aged 25 to 39 in good health and CMV-seronegative. The rearrangement links TRBV11-2 to TRBJ1-1; no clear D. The sequenced sample was PBMCs. The CDR3 reads CASSLGPSAFF. In nucleotides, the CDR3 is TGTGCCAGCAGCTTAGGGCCTTCCGCTTTCTTT.